This T cell receptor (beta chain) was retrieved from a study of regulatory T cells in long-lasting Graves disease. Whole-study results and caveats: Lower TCR diversity was seen in persistent Graves' patients than in newly diagnosed ones.

Arm-PCR of CDR3 regions with iRepertoire HTBI primers generated TCR beta libraries. A single record per CDR3 protein comes from TCRdb applying MiXCR to the multiplex PCR reads. The sample includes about 300,000 distinct CDR3 sequences, 18% seen only once; the top ten take around 36%. In this sample, this clonotype turned up a few times. Its specificity is not known. Germline CDR1 and CDR2: SGHTA and FQGTGA. There are 15 residues in the CDR3. V was shortened by 1 base and J by 2 bases, with 9 bases between the two germline ends. As to time point: newly diagnosed GD, antithyroid drugs for less than 3 months. PBMC-derived RNA was used for the TCR library.

This clonotype originated in a female donor with Graves disease. Sample: peripheral blood mononuclear cells (PBMCs), taken at new diagnosis, from a patient treated with antithyroid drugs. The chain joins TRBV7-3 to TRBJ1-3; D is perhaps TRBD1 (5 bases). The CDR3, as DNA: TGTGCCAGCAGCTTAAGTGCGGGACCTGGAAACACCATATATTTT. This encodes CASSLSAGPGNTIYF.